This T cell receptor beta chain was identified during a study of blood T cell repertoires in COVID-19. Study information: Samples representing acute and convalescent COVID-19 were sourced from the United States, Italy and Spain. T cells, B-cell-depleted T cells, or PBMCs provided the cDNA or gDNA that served as material.

Germline V gene lookup returns CDR1 SGHVS and CDR2 FQNEAQ. V lost 6 bases to trimming and J lost 7 bases; unmatched junction nucleotides: 9. The CDR3 has 14 residues. Original data processing: Estimation of nucleated cell counts was performed using reference gene primer amplification. Sequencing was performed with immunoSEQ multiplex PCR; in TCRdb, only in-frame clones are kept and a portion is missing. D and trimming were read from the DNA, whereas the V and J calls and clone size are those reported in that table. The sample includes approximately 350,000 clones, under 95% of them seen just once. The chain couples TRBV7-8 to TRBJ2-1; the match to TRBD2 covers 7 bases. Sequencing was performed on peripheral blood. The clonotype originates from a woman aged 18-35 years who had recovered from COVID-19. The DNA of the CDR3 is TGTGCCAGCAGTGCGGGAGCCCTTAGGAATGAGCAGTTCTTC. This gives the protein CASSAGALRNEQFF.